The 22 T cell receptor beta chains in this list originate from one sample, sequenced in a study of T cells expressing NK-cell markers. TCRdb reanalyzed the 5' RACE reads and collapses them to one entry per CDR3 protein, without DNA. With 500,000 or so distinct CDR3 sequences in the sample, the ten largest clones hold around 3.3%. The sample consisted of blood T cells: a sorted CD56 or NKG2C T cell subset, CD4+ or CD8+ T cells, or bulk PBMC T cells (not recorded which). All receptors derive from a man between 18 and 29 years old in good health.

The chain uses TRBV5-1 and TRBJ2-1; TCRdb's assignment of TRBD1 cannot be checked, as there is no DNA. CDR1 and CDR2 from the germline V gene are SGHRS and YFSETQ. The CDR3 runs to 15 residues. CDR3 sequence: CASSLVASRGNEQFF. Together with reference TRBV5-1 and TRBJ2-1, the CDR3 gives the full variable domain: KAGVTQTPRYLIKTRGQQVTLSCSPISGHRSVSWYQQTPGQGLQFLFEYFSETQRNKGNFPGRFSGRQFSNSRSEMNVSTLELGDSALYLCASSLVASRGNEQFFGPGTRLTVL.

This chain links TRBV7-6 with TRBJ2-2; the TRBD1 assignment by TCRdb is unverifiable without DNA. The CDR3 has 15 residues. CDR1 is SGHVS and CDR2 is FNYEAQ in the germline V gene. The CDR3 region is CASSSQQGNTGELFF.

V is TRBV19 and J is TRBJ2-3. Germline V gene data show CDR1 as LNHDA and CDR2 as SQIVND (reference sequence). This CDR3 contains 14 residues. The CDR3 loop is CASSIARSSDTQYF. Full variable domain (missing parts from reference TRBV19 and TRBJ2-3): DGGITQSPKYLFRKEGQNVTLSCEQNLNHDAMYWYRQDPGQGLRLIYYSQIVNDFQKGDIAEGYSVSREKKESFPLTVTSAQKNPTAFYLCASSIARSSDTQYFGPGTRLTVL.

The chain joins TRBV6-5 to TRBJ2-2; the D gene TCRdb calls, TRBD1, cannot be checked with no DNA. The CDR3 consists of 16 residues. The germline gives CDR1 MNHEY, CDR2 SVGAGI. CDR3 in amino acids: CASSYGFVPPTGELFF.

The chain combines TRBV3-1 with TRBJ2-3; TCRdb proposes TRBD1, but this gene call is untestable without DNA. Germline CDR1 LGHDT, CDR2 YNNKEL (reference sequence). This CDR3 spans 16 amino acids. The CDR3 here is CASSPSWGGSTDTQYF.

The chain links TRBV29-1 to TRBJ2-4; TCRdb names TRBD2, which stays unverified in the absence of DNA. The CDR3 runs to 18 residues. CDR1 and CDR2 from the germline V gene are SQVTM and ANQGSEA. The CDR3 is CSVGEPGTSWGAKNIQYF. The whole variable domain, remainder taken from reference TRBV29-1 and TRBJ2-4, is SAVISQKPSRDICQRGTSLTIQCQVDSQVTMMFWYRQQPGQSLTLIATANQGSEATYESGFVIDKFPISRPNLTFSTLTVSNMSPEDSSIYLCSVGEPGTSWGAKNIQYFGAGTRLSVL.

This chain's CDR3 is CASSSRQNRVNEQFF. The chain links TRBV11-3 to TRBJ2-1; TCRdb picks TRBD1, but there is no DNA to check that call. The CDR3 runs to 15 residues. Germline V CDR1 and CDR2: SGHNT, YENEEA.

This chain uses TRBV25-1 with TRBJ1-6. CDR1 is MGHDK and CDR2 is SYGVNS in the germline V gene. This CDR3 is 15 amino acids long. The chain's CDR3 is CASSELRGFNSPLHF.

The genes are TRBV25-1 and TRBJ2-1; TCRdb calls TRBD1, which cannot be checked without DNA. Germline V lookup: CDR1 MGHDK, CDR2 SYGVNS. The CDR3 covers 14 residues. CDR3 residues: CASSEWGRGNEQFF.

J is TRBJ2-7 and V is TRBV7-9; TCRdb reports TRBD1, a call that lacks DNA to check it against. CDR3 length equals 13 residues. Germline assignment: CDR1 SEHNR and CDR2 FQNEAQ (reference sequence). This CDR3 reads CASSAEQGYEQYF.

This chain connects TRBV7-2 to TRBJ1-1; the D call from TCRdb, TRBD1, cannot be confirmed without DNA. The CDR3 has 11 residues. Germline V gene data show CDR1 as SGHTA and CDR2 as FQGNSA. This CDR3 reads CASSLGPGGFF.

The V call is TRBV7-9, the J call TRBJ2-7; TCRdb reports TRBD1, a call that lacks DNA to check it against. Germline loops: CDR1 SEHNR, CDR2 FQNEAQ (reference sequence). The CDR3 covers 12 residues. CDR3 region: CASTLDRDEQYF.

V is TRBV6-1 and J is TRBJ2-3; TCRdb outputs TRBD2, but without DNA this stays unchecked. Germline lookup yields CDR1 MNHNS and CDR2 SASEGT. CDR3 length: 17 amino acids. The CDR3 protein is CASSEISSGSIGDTQYF.

CDR3 sequence: CASRGLAFNSYNEQFF. The chain is built from TRBV10-2 and TRBJ2-1; TCRdb selects TRBD2, and the lack of DNA leaves this call unchecked. CDR3 size: 16 residues. Germline loops: CDR1 WSHSY, CDR2 SAAADI.

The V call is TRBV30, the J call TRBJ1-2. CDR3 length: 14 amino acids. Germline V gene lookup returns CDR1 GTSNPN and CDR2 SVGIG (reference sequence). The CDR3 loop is CAWSLQGGFHGYTF.

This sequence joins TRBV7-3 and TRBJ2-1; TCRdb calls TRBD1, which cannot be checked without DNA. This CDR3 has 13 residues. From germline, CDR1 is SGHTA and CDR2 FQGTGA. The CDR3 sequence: CASSNRQGHEQFF.

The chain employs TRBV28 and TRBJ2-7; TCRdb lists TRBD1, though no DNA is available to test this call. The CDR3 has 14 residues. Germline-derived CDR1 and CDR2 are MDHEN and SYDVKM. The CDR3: CASSFGTLGGKQYF.

The CDR3 sequence: CASNTGPQETQYF. The rearrangement joins TRBV6-1 to TRBJ2-5; TCRdb's D gene call, TRBD1, goes unchecked for lack of DNA. Germline V gives CDR1 MNHNS, CDR2 SASEGT. This CDR3 spans 13 amino acids.

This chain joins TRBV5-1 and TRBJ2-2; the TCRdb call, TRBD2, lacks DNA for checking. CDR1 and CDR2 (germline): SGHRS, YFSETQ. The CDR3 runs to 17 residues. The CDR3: CASSLEVTSGNTGELFF.

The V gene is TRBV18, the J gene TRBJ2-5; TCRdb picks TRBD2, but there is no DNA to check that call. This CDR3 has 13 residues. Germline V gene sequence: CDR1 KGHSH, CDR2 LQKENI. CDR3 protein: CASSPGSGETQYF.

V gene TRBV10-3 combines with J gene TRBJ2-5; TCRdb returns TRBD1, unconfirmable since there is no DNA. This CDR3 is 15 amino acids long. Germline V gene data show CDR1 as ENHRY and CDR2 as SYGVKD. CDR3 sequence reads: CAISDSGPGKETQYF.

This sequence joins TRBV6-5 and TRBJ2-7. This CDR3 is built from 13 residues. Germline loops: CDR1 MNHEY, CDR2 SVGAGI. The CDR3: CASKKAGAHEQYF.